In this sample, the clone carrying this T cell receptor beta chain turned up once. Its cognate antigen is unknown. The data derive from a study of T cell responses to AZD1222 COVID-19 vaccine. Sequenced by immunoSEQ multiplex PCR; TCRdb stores in-frame clones only, minus some. The repertoire has around 60,000 clones, around 90% of them found once; the top ten carry 6.3%. Notes on the study in general: Increases in Spike-specific TCR breadth and depth were seen after two AZD1222 doses. In a largely white British group with more females than males, clonal diversity was possibly underestimated. Reportedly, close to half of spike-specific TCRs are directed against unmutated variant regions.

CDR1 LGHNA and CDR2 YNFKEQ come from the germline V gene. V was pared by 0 bases and J by 5 bases, with 7 bases between. The CDR3 is made up of 13 amino acids. The J gene is TRBJ2-5, the V gene TRBV4-2; D is undetermined. This TCR was recovered from an adult who received the MenACWY meningococcal vaccine as a control. The sample in question was peripheral blood, obtained 28 days after the second dose of the MenACWY control vaccine. This CDR3 reads CASSQDLAETQYF. CDR3 bases: TGTGCCAGCAGCCAAGATCTTGCCGAGACCCAGTACTTC.